This T cell receptor (beta chain) was identified in a study of T cells after yellow fever vaccination. The V end lost 1 base, the J end lost 6 bases, and 12 bases lay between the germline ends. CDR3 length: 15 residues. The germline CDR1 and CDR2 sequences are SGHTA and FQGNSA. TCR cDNA was made by 5'RACE template switching, adding a universal primer site and UMIs. Each CDR3 protein gets one entry after TCRdb re-called the 5' RACE reads with MiXCR. The table lists some 670,000 distinct CDR3 sequences, approximately 13% of them singletons. Sequencing used PBMCs, obtained on the day of the yellow fever booster vaccination. This receptor was identified in a young man who received the YFV17D yellow fever vaccine. This chain uses TRBV7-2 with TRBJ2-2; D is perhaps TRBD2 (6 bases). CDR3 residues: CASSLDRERAGELFF. In nucleotides, the CDR3 is TGTGCCAGCAGCTTAGACCGGGAGCGGGCCGGGGAGCTGTTTTTT. The full variable domain, its missing parts supplied by reference TRBV7-2 and TRBJ2-2, is GAGVSQSPSNKVTEKGKDVELRCDPISGHTALYWYRQSLGQGLEFLIYFQGNSAPDKSGLPSDRFSAERTGGSVSTLTIQRTQQEDSAVYLCASSLDRERAGELFFGEGSRLTVL.